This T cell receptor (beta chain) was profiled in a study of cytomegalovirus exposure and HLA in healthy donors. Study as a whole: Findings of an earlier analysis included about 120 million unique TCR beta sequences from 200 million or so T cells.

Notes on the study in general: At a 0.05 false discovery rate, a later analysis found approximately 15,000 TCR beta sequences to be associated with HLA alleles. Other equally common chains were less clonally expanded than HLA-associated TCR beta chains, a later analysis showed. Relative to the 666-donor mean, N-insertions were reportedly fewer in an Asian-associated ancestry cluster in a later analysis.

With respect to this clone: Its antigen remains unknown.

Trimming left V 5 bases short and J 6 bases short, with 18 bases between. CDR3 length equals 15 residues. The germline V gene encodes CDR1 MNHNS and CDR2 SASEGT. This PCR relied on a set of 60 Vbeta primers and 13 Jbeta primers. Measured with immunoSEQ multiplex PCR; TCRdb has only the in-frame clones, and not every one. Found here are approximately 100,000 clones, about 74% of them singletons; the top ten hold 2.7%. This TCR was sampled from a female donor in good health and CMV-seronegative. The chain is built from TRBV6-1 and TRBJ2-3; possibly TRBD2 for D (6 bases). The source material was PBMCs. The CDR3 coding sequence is TGTGCCAGCAGTATTGGCGCGGGGATCCCCGATACGCAGTATTTT. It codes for CASSIGAGIPDTQYF.